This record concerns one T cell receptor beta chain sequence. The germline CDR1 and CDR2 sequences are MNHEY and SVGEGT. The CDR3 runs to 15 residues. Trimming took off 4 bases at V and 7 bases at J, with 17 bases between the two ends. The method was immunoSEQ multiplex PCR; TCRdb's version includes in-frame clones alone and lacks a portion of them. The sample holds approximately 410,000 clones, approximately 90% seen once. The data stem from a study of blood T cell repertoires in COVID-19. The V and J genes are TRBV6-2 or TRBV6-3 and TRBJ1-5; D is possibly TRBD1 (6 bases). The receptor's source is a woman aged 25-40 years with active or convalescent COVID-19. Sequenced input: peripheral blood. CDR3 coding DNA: TGTGCCAGCAGTTCGAAACAGGGAGGGCGCCAGCCCCAGCATTTT. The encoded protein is CASSSKQGGRQPQHF.